Described below is a single T cell receptor beta chain sequence and its context. Its antigen is not known. V lost 2 bases and J lost 0; bases outside the gene matches: 9. Germline assignment: CDR1 DFQATT and CDR2 SNEGSKA (reference sequence). This CDR3 is 16 amino acids long. Amplification of the TCR beta CDR3 regions used RNA transcripts (as template). RT-PCR in the first round used HTBI primers; a second-round multiplex PCR followed. Via MiXCR, TCRdb re-called the multiplex PCR reads, giving one row per CDR3 protein. The repertoire has about 1.1 million distinct CDR3 sequences, about 38% of them found once; the top ten carry approximately 12%. The sample originates from a study of Graves' ophthalmopathy and Graves' hyperthyroidism. Study information: Where ophthalmopathy was absent within 18 months of follow-up, hyperthyroidism was stable.

Study-wide results and limits: Progression of ophthalmopathy was predicted by the model with around 68% sensitivity and roughly 78% specificity. Most thyroid clonotypes with frequency above 0.001 were detected in blood too.

If patients had other autoimmune diseases, uncontrolled infections, pregnancy or lactation, they were excluded. The sequencing sample was made of peripheral blood or thyroid tissue (not recorded which). This TCR was sampled from an adult man with Graves' hyperthyroidism. The J gene is TRBJ2-7, the V gene TRBV20-1; 8 bases are shared with TRBD1. The CDR3 region has the DNA TGCAGTGCTAGAAACCTCGGACAGGGACACTCCTACGAGCAGTACTTC. The encoded protein is CSARNLGQGHSYEQYF.